The clone carrying this T cell receptor beta chain was observed a few times. The data originate from a study of OX40 agonist ivuxolimab in advanced cancers. Data came from immunoSEQ multiplex PCR; TCRdb stores just in-frame clones and leaves some out. The data contain about 49,000 clones, about 76% of them singletons. The CDR3 totals 13 residues. Deletions cut 9 bases from V and 7 bases from J, with 18 bases between. The germline V gene encodes CDR1 LNHDA and CDR2 SQIVND (reference sequence). This receptor was taken from an adult with an advanced solid tumor such as melanoma, head and neck, liver or kidney cancer. This chain joins TRBV19 and TRBJ1-1; no reliable D call. The sequencing used CD4+ or CD8+ T cells sorted from blood, collected in a trial of the OX40 agonist ivuxolimab. DNA of the CDR3: TGTGCCAGCAGCCCCGTCGGATACAATGAAGCTTTCTTT. It is translated as CASSPVGYNEAFF.